The 6 T cell receptor beta chains below come from one sample, sequenced in a study of blood T cell repertoires in COVID-19 (dated by TCRdb to about 2020). Library creation used the immunoSEQ multiplex PCR assay. TCRdb obtained this table from immuneACCESS and retained in-frame rearrangements with V and J assigned. These tables miss some clones; where compared with another copy, unresolved V genes account for less than half of the shortfall, and the remainder is unexplained. The sample table records about 330,000 clones; roughly 90% of these occur just once. The ten top clones hold roughly 4.1% of the sample. The sample was peripheral blood. These receptors all stem from a woman aged 45-60 years with active or convalescent COVID-19.

The chain uses TRBV7-2 and TRBJ1-2, with D uncertain. CDR1 is SGHTA, CDR2 FQGNSA, per germline. The CDR3 has 13 residues. V lost 1 base to trimming and J lost 7 bases, with 10 bases between them. Here the CDR3 DNA reads TGTGCCAGCAGCTTAGGAGGGTTCGGTGGCTACACCTTC. It codes for CASSLGGFGGYTF.

This rearrangement joins TRBV6-5 to TRBJ2-7; TRBD2 is a possible D gene (5 bases). Germline V CDR1 and CDR2: MNHEY, SVGAGI. Trimming shortened V by 7 bases and J by 3 bases, and 16 bases separated the two germline ends. This CDR3 is built from 14 residues. The CDR3 sequence is CASKRAGDLYEQYF. In DNA form, the CDR3 reads TGTGCCAGCAAGCGAGCCGGGGATCTCTACGAGCAGTACTTC.

The CDR3 DNA reads as TGTGCCAGCAGGCCCGAAACAGGGGGCGCGGAAGCTTTCTTT. Translated, it gives CASRPETGGAEAFF. The chain has TRBV5-4 and TRBJ1-1; 9 bases agree with TRBD1. V lost 5 bases to trimming and J lost 8 bases; unmatched junction nucleotides: 10. The CDR3 is 14 amino acids. Germline CDR1 is SGHNT and CDR2 is YYREEE (reference sequence).

This chain links TRBV7-2 with TRBJ1-4; possible D gene TRBD1, 6 bases. The V gene's germline CDR1 is SGHTA and CDR2 FQGNSA. Trimming stripped 2 bases from V and 4 bases from J, with 14 bases between. This CDR3 spans 16 amino acids. This chain's CDR3 is CASSLFSGRGNEKLFF. The CDR3 bases are TGTGCCAGCAGCTTATTTTCGGGCAGGGGTAATGAAAAACTGTTTTTT.

This clone was counted once. CDR3 nucleotide sequence: TGCGCCACCACTGATAAGATAGCGGGTAGCACAGATACGCAGTATTTT. This codes for CATTDKIAGSTDTQYF. The genes are TRBV5-1 and TRBJ2-3; 7 bases are a match to TRBD2. V lost 9 bases to trimming and J lost 0 bases; unmatched junction nucleotides: 13. This CDR3 is built from 16 residues. Germline V gene lookup returns CDR1 SGHRS and CDR2 YFSETQ. The variable domain in full, completed from reference TRBV5-1 and TRBJ2-3, reads KAGVTQTPRYLIKTRGQQVTLSCSPISGHRSVSWYQQTPGQGLQFLFEYFSETQRNKGNFPGRFSGRQFSNSRSEMNVSTLELGDSALYLCATTDKIAGSTDTQYFGPGTRLTVL.

J is TRBJ1-1 and V is TRBV4-2, with D maybe TRBD1 (5 bases). The CDR3 sequence is 15 residues long. Between the trimmed V and J ends, which lost 4 bases and 4 bases, there was a span of 16 bases. The germline V gene has CDR1 LGHNA and CDR2 YNFKEQ. CDR3 bases: TGTGCCAGCAGCCCTTTTGCGGGGGGAAGCACTGAAGCTTTCTTT. Its translation: CASSPFAGGSTEAFF.